These 28 T cell receptor beta chains came from one sample sequenced in a study of blood T cells in healthy people across ages. Sample-barcoded 5' priming and a J-beta primer mix drove a second PCR of roughly 6 to 12 cycles. TCRdb reanalysed the 5' RACE reads using MiXCR and keeps one entry per CDR3 protein. The data show 2 million or so distinct CDR3 sequences, 49% seen once. What was sequenced was blood. All receptors come from a middle-aged woman in good health.

The V call is TRBV7-6, the J call TRBJ2-1; the match to TRBD1 covers 10 bases. The J call could be wrong; TRBJ2-7 is a better fit for the DNA end. The CDR3 runs to 19 residues. In germline, CDR1 is SGHVS, CDR2 FNYEAQ. The CDR3 here is CASSLAGQGELVTYNEQYF. The CDR3 bases are TGTGCCAGCAGCTTAGCTGGACAGGGGGAATTGGTCACGTACAATGAGCAGTACTTC.

This clonotype was detected only a few times. The chain joins TRBV7-9 to TRBJ2-5; D remains ambiguous. The germline V gene has CDR1 SEHNR and CDR2 FQNEAQ (reference sequence). Trimming shortened V by 8 bases and J by 0 bases, and 7 bases separated the two germline ends. The CDR3 loop spans 12 amino acids. Here the CDR3 DNA reads TGTGCCAGCCAATCCGACCAAGAGACCCAGTACTTC. It translates to CASQSDQETQYF.

In DNA form, the CDR3 reads TGTGCCAGCAGCCGGATACAGGGGACACAAGAGACCCAGTACTTC. Protein sequence: CASSRIQGTQETQYF. The V gene is TRBV5-6, the J gene TRBJ2-5, with 7 positions matching TRBD1. This CDR3 is built from 15 residues. Germline V gene lookup returns CDR1 SGHDT and CDR2 YYEEEE. Trimming cost V 4 bases and J 2 bases; bases outside gene matches: 8.

This clonotype was seen more than once but under ten times. The chain joins TRBV28 to TRBJ2-6; TRBD2 is a possible D gene (6 bases). The germline V gene has CDR1 MDHEN and CDR2 SYDVKM. V was trimmed by 7 bases and J by 3 bases, leaving 13 bases between them. The CDR3 is 15 amino acids. The CDR3: CASKEGPGGANVLTF. CDR3 nucleotide sequence: TGTGCCAGCAAGGAGGGGCCAGGTGGGGCCAACGTCCTGACTTTC.

Only a few counts were recorded for this clonotype. The chain combines TRBV25-1 with TRBJ1-2; tentative D call: TRBD1 (5 bases). The germline gives CDR1 MGHDK, CDR2 SYGVNS. V shed 2 bases and J shed 6 bases, with 13 bases lying between them. This CDR3 is built from 14 residues. The CDR3: CASSEGDYLHGYTF. For the CDR3, the DNA is TGTGCCAGCAGTGAAGGGGACTACCTACATGGCTACACCTTC.

V is TRBV7-2 and J is TRBJ1-2; no firm D call. The CDR3 is 14 amino acids. V lost 5 bases and J 1 base, leaving 11 bases between the germline ends. Germline CDR1 and CDR2: SGHTA and FQGNSA. CDR3 sequence reads: CASSPTDFNYGYTF. The CDR3 DNA reads as TGTGCCAGCAGCCCAACGGATTTTAACTATGGCTACACCTTC.

The chain carries TRBV13 and TRBJ2-2; 13 bases are a match to TRBD2. The germline V gene encodes CDR1 PRHDT and CDR2 FYEKMQ (reference sequence). The CDR3 covers 16 residues. V was pared by 5 bases and J by 8 bases, with 8 bases of the junction left unmatched. CDR3: CASSPGLAGVSGELFF. CDR3 bases: TGTGCCAGCAGCCCCGGACTAGCGGGGGTATCAGGGGAGCTGTTTTTT.

This clonotype was seen only a few times. The chain carries TRBV7-9 and TRBJ2-1; 12 bases match TRBD2. The CDR3 has 16 amino acids. V dropped 5 bases and J dropped 3; count of bases not matched to a gene: 5. Germline CDR1 reads SEHNR; CDR2 reads FQNEAQ (reference sequence). CDR3 sequence: CASSPRTSGDYNEQFF. The CDR3 DNA reads TGTGCCAGCAGCCCAAGGACTAGCGGGGACTACAATGAGCAGTTCTTC.

The chain combines TRBV7-3 with TRBJ2-3; D is possibly TRBD2 (5 bases). Germline loops: CDR1 SGHTA, CDR2 FQGTGA. The CDR3 spans 15 residues. Trimming removed 5 bases from V and 0 bases from J, with 12 bases in between. CDR3: CASSIGIVSTDTQYF. DNA of the CDR3: TGTGCCAGCAGCATCGGGATCGTGAGCACAGATACGCAGTATTTT.

The rearrangement uses TRBV29-1 and TRBJ1-2; D is unclear. Germline V lookup: CDR1 SQVTM, CDR2 ANQGSEA. V shed 0 bases and J shed 5 bases, with 13 bases lying between them. The CDR3 is made up of 14 amino acids. The CDR3 loop reads CSVEDWKQHYGYTF. Here the CDR3 DNA reads TGCAGCGTTGAAGATTGGAAGCAACATTATGGCTACACCTTC. The variable domain in full, completed from reference TRBV29-1 and TRBJ1-2, reads SAVISQKPSRDICQRGTSLTIQCQVDSQVTMMFWYRQQPGQSLTLIATANQGSEATYESGFVIDKFPISRPNLTFSTLTVSNMSPEDSSIYLCSVEDWKQHYGYTFGSGTRLTVV.

This chain uses TRBV7-9 with TRBJ2-2; the D gene is possibly TRBD2 (7 bases). The CDR3 is 16 residues long. Trimming took 2 bases from V and 9 from J, leaving 19 bases between them. The germline gives CDR1 SEHNR, CDR2 FQNEAQ (reference sequence). Here the CDR3 reads CASSLTKRGGRRELFF. In nucleotides, the CDR3 is TGTGCCAGCAGCTTAACCAAAAGGGGGGGCCGGAGGGAGCTGTTTTTT.

The chain has TRBV29-1 and TRBJ1-2; D gene unclear. The CDR3 covers 11 residues. Trimming took 3 bases from V and 11 from J, leaving 13 bases between them. CDR1 and CDR2 from the germline V gene are SQVTM and ANQGSEA. As DNA, the CDR3 is TGCAGCGTTGAGAATGGAGGGCGATACACCTTC. Translating gives CSVENGGRYTF.

V usage is TRBV5-6 and J usage is TRBJ2-7; 9 bases align to TRBD2. CDR3 length: 14 residues. V gave up 3 bases and J gave up 3 bases; unmatched junction bases: 4. Germline CDR1 is SGHDT and CDR2 is YYEEEE. This CDR3 is CASSSGTSHYEQYF. In DNA, the CDR3 is TGTGCCAGCAGCTCCGGGACTAGCCACTACGAGCAGTACTTC. The entire variable domain, with the rest obtained from reference TRBV5-6 and TRBJ2-7, is as follows: DAGVTQSPTHLIKTRGQQVTLRCSPKSGHDTVSWYQQALGQGPQFIFQYYEEEERQRGNFPDRFSGHQFPNYSSELNVNALLLGDSALYLCASSSGTSHYEQYFGPGTRLTVT.

This clonotype occurred many times. This chain links TRBV20-1 with TRBJ2-7, with D uncertain. Germline V gene sequence: CDR1 DFQATT, CDR2 SNEGSKA (reference sequence). CDR3 length equals 14 residues. V was pared by 4 bases and J by 0 bases, with 13 bases between. The CDR3 DNA reads TGCAGTGCTACCAAAACCACGAGCTCCTACGAGCAGTACTTC. Amino acids: CSATKTTSSYEQYF.

This clonotype showed up just a few times. V is TRBV6-6 and J is TRBJ1-2; D is unresolved. Trimming removed 2 bases from V and 1 base from J, with 11 bases in between. There are 15 residues in the CDR3. CDR1 and CDR2 from the germline V gene are MNHNY and SVGAGI (reference sequence). Here the CDR3 reads CASSYLLQLNYGYTF. The CDR3 coding sequence is TGTGCCAGCAGTTACCTGTTACAGCTTAACTATGGCTACACCTTC.

This clonotype was picked up one time. The chain has TRBV7-2 and TRBJ2-1, with a tentative D call TRBD2 (7 bases). The CDR3 has 16 residues. The germline V gene encodes CDR1 SGHTA and CDR2 FQGNSA. Trimming left V 3 bases short and J 3 bases short, with 15 bases between. The CDR3 region is CASSFRRGPLYNEQFF. The CDR3 DNA reads TGTGCCAGCAGCTTCCGGCGGGGGCCCCTCTACAATGAGCAGTTCTTC.

The V call is TRBV9, the J call TRBJ2-7; TRBD1 matches at 7 bases. V shed 0 bases and J 6 bases; nucleotides not matched to a gene: 6. The CDR3 consists of 14 residues. The germline V gene has CDR1 SGDLS and CDR2 YYNGEE. The CDR3 loop reads CASSVANRGSEQYF. The CDR3 region has the DNA TGTGCCAGCAGCGTAGCCAACAGGGGTTCCGAGCAGTACTTC.

This clonotype was seen more than once but under ten times. This chain uses TRBV24-1 with TRBJ2-1; D uncertain. CDR3 size: 15 residues. CDR1 KGHDR and CDR2 SFDVKD come from the germline V gene. The V end lost 5 bases, the J end lost 3 bases, and 13 bases lay between the germline ends. CDR3 in amino acids: CATSGAQVSYNEQFF. In DNA, the CDR3 is TGTGCCACCAGTGGAGCGCAGGTCAGCTACAATGAGCAGTTCTTC.

The V gene is TRBV6-5, the J gene TRBJ2-3, with D perhaps being TRBD1 or TRBD2 (7 bases each). This CDR3 has 15 residues. The germline V gene has CDR1 MNHEY and CDR2 SVGAGI. V lost 2 bases and J lost 10, with 19 bases in between. The CDR3 DNA sequence: TGTGCCAGCAGTTACGGGAACAGGGGTCGGGAGGCGCAGTATTTT. It translates to CASSYGNRGREAQYF.

The CDR3 DNA follows: TGCGCCAGCAGCCAAGTGGGGAGCTCGGGGCAGTACTTC. Translation gives CASSQVGSSGQYF. The chain couples TRBV4-3 to TRBJ2-7; possibly TRBD2 for D (5 bases). Trimming cost V 1 base and J 9 bases, with 13 bases left between them. The CDR3 totals 13 residues. Germline V CDR1 and CDR2: LGHNA, YSLEER.

The V and J genes are TRBV6-5 and TRBJ1-6; D gene ambiguous. The germline V gene encodes CDR1 MNHEY and CDR2 SVGAGI. The CDR3 sequence is 15 residues long. The ends were cut back, 7 bases at V and 7 bases at J, with 17 bases in the middle. The CDR3 sequence is CASTSRGQMNSPLHF. The CDR3 DNA follows: TGTGCCAGCACCTCACGGGGTCAGATGAATTCACCCCTCCACTTT.

In DNA, the CDR3 is TGCGCCAGCAGCCAACTATTGGACAGGGGGTTTAGTGGCTACACCTTC. Its translation: CASSQLLDRGFSGYTF. V is TRBV4-3 and J is TRBJ1-2, with 10 bases lining up with TRBD1. Germline V gene lookup returns CDR1 LGHNA and CDR2 YSLEER. CDR3 size: 16 residues. V was clipped by 2 bases and J by 7 bases; unmatched bases: 10.

Comments on this clonotype: A clone one base away is much larger, so this may be a read error. The J gene is TRBJ2-7, the V gene TRBV6-5; TRBD1 or TRBD2 may be the D gene (5 bases each). The J call may be faulty, since TRBJ2-5 better matches the DNA end. In germline, CDR1 is MNHEY, CDR2 SVGAGI. CDR3 length: 15 amino acids. In nucleotides, the CDR3 is TGTGCCAGCCTCAGATCGAGGGGCGAGTCGGAGACCCAGTACTTC. Translated, it gives CASLRSRGESETQYF.

The rearrangement links TRBV7-2 to TRBJ2-4; TRBD2 agrees at 8 bases. With 5 bases clipped from V and 13 bases from J, the junction kept 16 bases outside the gene matches. Germline V gives CDR1 SGHTA, CDR2 FQGNSA. The CDR3 loop spans 15 amino acids. In DNA, the CDR3 is TGTGCCAGCAGCCCCCAGCGGGGGTCCCAAGAGATCCAGTACTTC. Protein product: CASSPQRGSQEIQYF.

The rearrangement links TRBV9 to TRBJ2-3; no firm D call. Looked up from germline, CDR1 is SGDLS and CDR2 is YYNGEE. The CDR3 contains 17 residues. Trimming removed 0 bases from V and 1 base from J, with 15 bases in between. CDR3 amino acids: CASSVAPRALGTDTQYF. The CDR3 DNA sequence: TGTGCCAGCAGCGTAGCTCCCCGGGCTCTAGGCACAGATACGCAGTATTTT.

There are a few counts of this clonotype. J is TRBJ2-5 and V is TRBV20-1; D may be TRBD2 (5 bases). Matching the DNA end better, TRBJ2-7 makes the J call doubtful. CDR1 and CDR2 from the germline V gene are DFQATT and SNEGSKA (reference sequence). This CDR3 spans 12 amino acids. This CDR3 is CSATGPGGEQYF. The CDR3 bases are TGCAGTGCTACTGGGCCCGGAGGCGAGCAGTACTTC.

The chain combines TRBV5-6 with TRBJ2-3, with D uncertain. The germline V gene has CDR1 SGHDT and CDR2 YYEEEE. This CDR3 has 15 amino acids. V shed 3 bases and J shed 5 bases, with 16 bases lying between them. The CDR3 bases are TGTGCCAGCAGCTCCGTTATGGATGTGAGAGATACGCAGTATTTT. Residues: CASSSVMDVRDTQYF.

The chain employs TRBV9 and TRBJ2-6, with D possibly TRBD2 on 5 matching bases. The CDR3 totals 16 residues. Trimming stripped 0 bases from V and 2 bases from J, with 9 bases between. CDR1 and CDR2 (germline): SGDLS, YYNGEE. DNA of the CDR3: TGTGCCAGCAGCGTAGAAGCGGCGGCTGGGGCCAACGTCCTGACTTTC. It encodes CASSVEAAAGANVLTF.